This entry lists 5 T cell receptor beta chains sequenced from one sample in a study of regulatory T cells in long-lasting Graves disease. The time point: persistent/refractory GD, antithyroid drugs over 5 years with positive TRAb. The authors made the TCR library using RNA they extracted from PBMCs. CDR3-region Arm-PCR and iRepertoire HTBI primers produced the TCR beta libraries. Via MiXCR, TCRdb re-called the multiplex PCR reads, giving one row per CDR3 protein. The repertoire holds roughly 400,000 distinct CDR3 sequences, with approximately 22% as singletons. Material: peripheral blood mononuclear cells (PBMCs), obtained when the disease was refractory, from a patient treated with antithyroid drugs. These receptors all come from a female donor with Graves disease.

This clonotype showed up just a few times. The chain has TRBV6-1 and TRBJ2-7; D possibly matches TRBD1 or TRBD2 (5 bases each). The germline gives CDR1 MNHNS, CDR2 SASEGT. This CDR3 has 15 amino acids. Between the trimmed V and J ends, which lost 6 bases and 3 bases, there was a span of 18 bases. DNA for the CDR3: TGTGCCAGCAGCCCCCCCGGGGACCGTCTCTACGAGCAGTACTTC. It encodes CASSPPGDRLYEQYF.

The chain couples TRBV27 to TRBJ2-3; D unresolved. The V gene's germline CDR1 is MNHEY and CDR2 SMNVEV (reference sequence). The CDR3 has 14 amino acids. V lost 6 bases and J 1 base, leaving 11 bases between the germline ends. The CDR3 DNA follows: TGTGCCAGCAGCGAAGGTCCGGGCACAGATACGCAGTATTTT. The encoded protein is CASSEGPGTDTQYF.

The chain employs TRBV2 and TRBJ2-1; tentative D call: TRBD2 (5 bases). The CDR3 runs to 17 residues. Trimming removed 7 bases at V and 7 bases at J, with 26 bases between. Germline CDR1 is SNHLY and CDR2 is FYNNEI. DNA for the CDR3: TGTGCCAGCACCCGGTTGTCACAAGGTGGACTTTCGAATGAGCAGTTCTTC. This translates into CASTRLSQGGLSNEQFF. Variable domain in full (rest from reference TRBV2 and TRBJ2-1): EPEVTQTPSHQVTQMGQEVILRCVPISNHLYFYWYRQILGQKVEFLVSFYNNEISEKSEIFDDQFSVERPDGSNFTLKIRSTKLEDSAMYFCASTRLSQGGLSNEQFFGPGTRLTVL.

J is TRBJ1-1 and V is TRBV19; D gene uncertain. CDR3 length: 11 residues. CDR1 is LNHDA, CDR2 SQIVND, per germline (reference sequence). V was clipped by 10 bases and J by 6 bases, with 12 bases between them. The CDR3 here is CATLMGSEAFF. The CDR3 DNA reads TGTGCCACCCTGATGGGTTCTGAAGCTTTCTTT. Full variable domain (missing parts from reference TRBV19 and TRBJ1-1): DGGITQSPKYLFRKEGQNVTLSCEQNLNHDAMYWYRQDPGQGLRLIYYSQIVNDFQKGDIAEGYSVSREKKESFPLTVTSAQKNPTAFYLCATLMGSEAFFGQGTRLTVV.

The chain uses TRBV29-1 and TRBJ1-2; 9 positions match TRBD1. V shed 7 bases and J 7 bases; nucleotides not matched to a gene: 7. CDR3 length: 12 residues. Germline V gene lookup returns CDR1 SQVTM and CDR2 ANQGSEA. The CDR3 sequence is CSERDRGGGYTF. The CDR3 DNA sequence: TGCAGCGAGAGAGACAGGGGGGGTGGCTACACCTTC.